The text below deals with one T cell receptor (beta chain). These data belong to a study of blood T cell repertoires in COVID-19. Study-level background: Italy, Spain and the United States were the sources of the convalescent and acute COVID-19 samples. The cDNA or gDNA used as material had been derived from T cells, B-cell-depleted T cells, or PBMCs.

The CDR3 has 15 residues. Germline lookup yields CDR1 MNHEY and CDR2 SVGEGT. V trimming: 6 bases; J trimming: 4 bases; junction bases outside the gene matches: 10. Original methodology: Reference gene primer amplification gave estimated nucleated cell counts. Measured with immunoSEQ multiplex PCR; TCRdb has only the in-frame clones, and not every one. V and J calls and clone size are copied from that table; D and trimming were computed from the DNA. The sample holds 200,000 to 300,000 clones, about 80% seen once. The sequenced sample consisted of peripheral blood. The chain is built from TRBV6-2 or TRBV6-3 and TRBJ1-1, with 8 bases that match TRBD1. This clonotype originated in a human donor in a cohort sampled during active COVID-19. DNA for the CDR3: TGTGCCAGCAGCCAGGTATTTACAGGGGGCACTGAAGCTTTCTTT. It translates to CASSQVFTGGTEAFF.